A selection of T cell receptor beta chains follows, all from one sample in a study of T cell repertoires in cytomegalovirus infection. Using its own MiXCR run on the reads, TCRdb lists one record per CDR3 protein. The sample contains 800,000 to 950,000 distinct CDR3 sequences, approximately 32% of which appear only once. These receptors' antigens are unknown. Source: cultured CD8+ T cells from PBMCs, taken from culture after CMV antigen stimulation. The receptors here all came from a human donor in good health (CMV status not recorded). Some clones in this sample may be carry-over from other donors' samples. The CDR3 runs from the conserved cysteine through the conserved F or W. D genes are given only for firm matches. Where a row states a size, it is once, few, many or the class of an expanded clone; other rows omit it.

cdr3_length	clone_size	v_call	j_call	d_call	cdr3_nt	cdr3_aa
16	NA	TRBV7-6	TRBJ2-5	TRBD1	TGTGCCAGCAGCGCCCCGGGACAGAGGGGTCCAGAGACCCAGTACTTC	CASSAPGQRGPETQYF
15	few	TRBV7-2	TRBJ1-2	NA	TGTGCCAGCAGCTTATTAGACAGCACCACCTATGGCTACACCTTC	CASSLLDSTTYGYTF
16	NA	TRBV7-9	TRBJ1-5	NA	TGTGCCAGCAGCTCAGTTCTCGACAGTCTCCTAGGGCCCCAGCATTTT	CASSSVLDSLLGPQHF
14	NA	TRBV29-1	TRBJ1-4	TRBD1	TGCAGCGTTGGGACAGGGGGCGGGAATGAAAAACTGTTTTTT	CSVGTGGGNEKLFF
17	few	TRBV7-2	TRBJ1-6	TRBD1	TGTGCCAGCAGCCGGCTAACAGGGGAATTCTATAATTCACCCCTCCACTTT	CASSRLTGEFYNSPLHF
19	few	TRBV28	TRBJ1-6	TRBD1	TGTGCCAGCAGAAGTGTCGGGGACAGTCAAAGAGGCTATAATTCACCCCTCCACTTT	CASRSVGDSQRGYNSPLHF
17	few	TRBV20-1	TRBJ2-5	TRBD2	TGCAGTGCTAGAGATAGGGCTAGCGGGGACACGGGGGAGACCCAGTACTTC	CSARDRASGDTGETQYF
14	few	TRBV12-3/TRBV12-4	TRBJ2-7	NA	TGTGCCAGCACCCTGGGACATCCCGCACCGGAGCAGTACTTC	CASTLGHPAPEQYF
13	NA	TRBV12-3/TRBV12-4	TRBJ2-7	NA	TGTGCCAGCAGTGAGGAAGGGAGGCGCGAGCAGTACTTC	CASSEEGRREQYF
15	many	TRBV7-2	TRBJ2-1	NA	TGTGCCAGCAGCTTAAATAGGGGATGGTTAAATGAGCAGTTCTTC	CASSLNRGWLNEQFF
18	NA	TRBV19	TRBJ2-1	NA	TGTGCCAGTAGCGAAGTAAGGGTAGGAACTTACTCCTACAATGAGCAGTTCTTC	CASSEVRVGTYSYNEQFF
15	few	TRBV7-9	TRBJ1-2	NA	TGTGCCAGCAGCCGAGAGCTTTACACCGCTTATGGCTACACCTTC	CASSRELYTAYGYTF
15	many	TRBV7-9	TRBJ2-3	NA	TGTGCCAGCAGCCCCTCGGGGAGTAGCACAGATACGCAGTATTTT	CASSPSGSSTDTQYF
13	many	TRBV7-6	TRBJ1-1	NA	TGTGCCAGCAGCTCCAATTTGGGCACTGAAGCTTTCTTT	CASSSNLGTEAFF
13	NA	TRBV14	TRBJ1-1	NA	TGTGCCAGCAGCCAAGATCGAGGAAGGGGGGCTTTCTTT	CASSQDRGRGAFF
14	NA	TRBV13	TRBJ2-5	TRBD1	TGTGCCAGCAGCTACAGGGGCAGCCAAGAGACCCAGTACTTC	CASSYRGSQETQYF
15	NA	TRBV19	TRBJ1-5	NA	TGTGCCAGTAGTAGGGTACGGGACACTAATCAGCCCCAGCATTTT	CASSRVRDTNQPQHF
18	few	TRBV6-6	TRBJ1-1	TRBD1	TGTGCCAGCAGTTACGAAGCAGGGGGGTCGTCAATGGGGACTGAAGCTTTCTTT	CASSYEAGGSSMGTEAFF
18	few	TRBV9	TRBJ2-1	TRBD2	TGTGCCAGCAGCGGCACTAGCGGGGGGTCCAGAAAGGTAAATGAGCAGTTCTTC	CASSGTSGGSRKVNEQFF
17	NA	TRBV7-8	TRBJ2-2	NA	TGTGCCAGCAGCTTATTTAGCACAGGCGGTAACACCGGGGAGCTGTTTTTT	CASSLFSTGGNTGELFF
11	many	TRBV27	TRBJ1-2	NA	TGTGCCAGCAGAACTAACTATGGCTACACCTTC	CASRTNYGYTF
16	few	TRBV27	TRBJ1-4	NA	TGTGCCAGCACCGATGGGGGGCCTCAGGGCAGTGAAAAACTGTTTTTT	CASTDGGPQGSEKLFF
14	NA	TRBV27	TRBJ2-3	NA	TGTGCCAGCAGTTTAATTGCATCTGCAGATACGCAGTATTTT	CASSLIASADTQYF
17	NA	TRBV7-6	TRBJ2-3	TRBD2	TGTGCCAGCAGCTCATCTATAGCGGGGGGAGGACTAGATACGCAGTATTTT	CASSSSIAGGGLDTQYF
15	once	TRBV15	TRBJ1-5	TRBD1	TGTGCCACCGCCGAAAGGACAGGGGACAATCAGTCCCAGCATTTT	CATAERTGDNQSQHF
15	NA	TRBV12-5	TRBJ2-5	TRBD1	TGTGCTAGTGGCCCTCCTGGACAGGATCAAGAGACCCAGTACTTC	CASGPPGQDQETQYF
16	NA	TRBV7-9	TRBJ2-2	NA	TGTGCCAGCAGCTCCAGGGAGCGGGCGAACACCGGGGAGCTGTTTTTT	CASSSRERANTGELFF
14	few	TRBV12-3/TRBV12-4	TRBJ2-3	NA	TGTGCCAGCAACTGGGGGGGGCACGCAGATACGCAGTATTTT	CASNWGGHADTQYF
16	NA	TRBV28	TRBJ1-1	TRBD1	TGTGCCAGCAGTTCCCCCGGACAGGGGGGTAACACTGAAGCTTTCTTT	CASSSPGQGGNTEAFF
15	few	TRBV12-3/TRBV12-4	TRBJ2-3	TRBD2	TGTGCCAGCAACCTAGCGGGGGGCACCACAGATACGCAGTATTTT	CASNLAGGTTDTQYF
17	NA	TRBV10-2	TRBJ2-3	TRBD2	TGCGCCAGCAGTGAGACGGGAGCGGGGGGGCCGAGAGATACGCAGTATTTT	CASSETGAGGPRDTQYF
15	NA	TRBV7-8	TRBJ1-1	NA	TGTGCCAGCAGCTCCAGGACAGAGCCGAACACTGAAGCTTTCTTT	CASSSRTEPNTEAFF
13	many	TRBV25-1	TRBJ1-2	NA	TGTGCCAGCAGTGAATCGGCGAACTATGGCTACACCTTC	CASSESANYGYTF
9	NA	TRBV6-6	TRBJ1-1	NA	TGTGCCGCGGGCACTGAAGCTTTCTTT	CAAGTEAFF
15	once	TRBV7-6	TRBJ1-1	NA	TGTGCCAGCAGCTTAATAGTGTGGAGGAACACTGAAGCTCTCTTT	CASSLIVWRNTEALF
12	many	TRBV12-3/TRBV12-4	TRBJ1-1	NA	TGTGCCAGCCTCGACGCGGACACTGAAGCTTTCTTT	CASLDADTEAFF
14	many	TRBV25-1	TRBJ1-6	TRBD1	TGTGCCAGCAGTGAGACAGGGGGCCTCTCACCCCTCCACTTT	CASSETGGLSPLHF
13	once	TRBV19	TRBJ2-4	NA	TGTGCCAGTAGTATAACCGGGTACGCCATTCAGTACTTC	CASSITGYAIQYF
17	many	TRBV6-5	TRBJ1-5	NA	TGTGCCAGCAGTTACTCACATCCGATCTCAGGGGATCAGCCCCAGCATTTT	CASSYSHPISGDQPQHF
13	few	TRBV10-3	TRBJ1-3	NA	TGTGCCATCAGTGGACCCGGGGGAAACACCATATATTTT	CAISGPGGNTIYF
15	NA	TRBV18	TRBJ2-1	NA	TGTACCAGCTCACCAGCCGCGAGCTCCTACAATGAGCAGTTCTTC	CTSSPAASSYNEQFF
18	NA	TRBV5-1	TRBJ2-3	TRBD1	TGCGCCAGCAGCTTGCTAATGAAATGGACAGGAGACAGAGATACGCAGTATTTT	CASSLLMKWTGDRDTQYF
14	few	TRBV27	TRBJ1-1	NA	TGTGCCAGCAGTTTATCGAGCGAGTACACTGAAGCTTTCTTT	CASSLSSEYTEAFF
11	once	TRBV20-1	TRBJ1-1	NA	TGCAGTGCCCGCTTGGGCACTGAAGCTTTCTTT	CSARLGTEAFF
13	NA	TRBV12-3/TRBV12-4	TRBJ1-4	NA	TGTGCCAGCAGTTTGTCTCCTAATGAAAAACTGTTTTTT	CASSLSPNEKLFF